A selection of T cell receptor beta chains follows, all from one sample in a study of blood T cell repertoires in COVID-19. Method: immunoSEQ multiplex PCR; TCRdb's copy keeps in-frame clones and lacks some. The sample yields over 85,000 clones, approximately 90% seen once. Sample: peripheral blood. These receptors came from a woman between 45 and 65 years old with acute or convalescent COVID-19. Each CDR3 is given with its conserved first and last residue. D genes are given only for firm matches. Not every row has a clone size; where given, it reads once, few, many or a size class.

>NA|TRBJ2-7|TRBV9|NA
CASSVAPRGGYEQYF
TGTGCCAGCAGCGTAGCTCCCAGGGGAGGGTACGAGCAGTACTTC
>TRBD2|TRBJ2-1|TRBV11-2|NA
CASSRTSGAGGEQFF
TGTGCCAGCAGCCGGACTAGCGGGGCCGGGGGGGAGCAGTTCTTC
>TRBD1|TRBJ2-5|TRBV7-6|NA
CASSSPTGGETQYF
TGTGCCAGCAGCTCCCCAACAGGGGGAGAGACCCAGTACTTC
>NA|TRBJ1-3|TRBV2|NA
CASRAQGASGNTIYF
TGTGCCAGCAGGGCACAGGGCGCCTCTGGAAACACCATATATTTT
>TRBD1|TRBJ1-2|TRBV6-2/TRBV6-3|few
CASSYFGTANYGYTF
TGTGCCAGCAGTTACTTCGGGACAGCTAACTATGGCTACACCTTC
>TRBD2|TRBJ2-4|TRBV30|NA
CAWSVGTSGRVGKNIQYF
TGTGCCTGGAGTGTCGGGACTAGCGGGAGGGTGGGCAAAAACATTCAGTACTTC
>NA|TRBJ2-7|TRBV6-5|NA
CASSPGDYEQYF
TGTGCCAGCAGTCCCGGGGACTACGAGCAGTACTTC
>TRBD2|TRBJ2-7|TRBV3-1/TRBV3-2|NA
CASGQLAGGHEQYF
TGTGCCAGCGGGCAGCTAGCGGGAGGGCACGAGCAGTACTTC
>NA|TRBJ1-1|TRBV18|NA
CASSPGGGWNTEAFF
TGTGCCAGCTCACCAGGGGGGGGGTGGAACACTGAAGCTTTCTTT
>NA|TRBJ2-7|TRBV12-3/TRBV12-4|NA
CASSFRPRDEQYF
TGTGCCAGCAGTTTCCGTCCTCGGGACGAGCAGTACTTC
>NA|TRBJ1-2|TRBV28|NA
CATYFTGHGYTF
TGTGCCACCTATTTCACAGGGCATGGCTACACCTTC
>TRBD1|TRBJ1-4|TRBV5-8|NA
CASSTGQGAANEKLFF
TGTGCCAGCAGCACAGGACAGGGGGCCGCTAATGAAAAACTGTTTTTT
>NA|TRBJ1-4|TRBV18|NA
CASSPPGRGSNEKLFF
TGTGCCAGCTCACCACCGGGTAGGGGCAGTAATGAAAAACTGTTTTTT
>TRBD1|TRBJ2-6|TRBV18|NA
CASSPQGAGANVLTF
TGTGCCAGCTCACCGCAGGGGGCTGGGGCCAACGTCCTGACTTTC
>TRBD1|TRBJ1-6|TRBV27|NA
CASSGPGQSSYNSPLHF
TGTGCCAGCAGTGGACCGGGACAGAGCTCCTATAATTCACCCCTCCACTTT
>NA|TRBJ1-4|TRBV7-9|NA
CASSPTRAGEKLFF
TGTGCCAGCAGCCCTACCCGGGCGGGTGAAAAACTGTTTTTT
>NA|TRBJ2-2|TRBV21-1|NA
CASSPRQGETGELFF
TGTGCCAGCAGCCCCCGACAGGGGGAAACCGGGGAGCTGTTTTTT
>NA|TRBJ2-7|TRBV6-5|NA
CASRVADYGEQYF
TGTGCCAGCCGGGTAGCGGATTACGGGGAGCAGTACTTC
>NA|TRBJ1-3|TRBV19|NA
CASSGLGAPRPGNTIYF
TGTGCCAGTAGTGGTCTGGGGGCGCCCCGGCCTGGAAACACCATATATTTT
>TRBD2|TRBJ2-1|TRBV9|NA
CASSVAAGATNEQFF
TGTGCCAGCAGCGTAGCGGCGGGAGCGACCAATGAGCAGTTCTTC
>NA|TRBJ1-1|TRBV5-1|NA
CASSWGGHTEAFF
TGCGCCAGCAGCTGGGGGGGTCACACTGAAGCTTTCTTT
>TRBD2|TRBJ2-6|TRBV29-1|NA
CSVDAGGYSGANVLTF
TGCAGCGTTGATGCGGGAGGATACTCTGGGGCCAACGTCCTGACTTTC
>TRBD2|TRBJ2-1|TRBV7-9|NA
CASSLRGAGPYNEQFF
TGTGCCAGCAGCCTACGGGGAGCGGGACCCTACAATGAGCAGTTCTTC